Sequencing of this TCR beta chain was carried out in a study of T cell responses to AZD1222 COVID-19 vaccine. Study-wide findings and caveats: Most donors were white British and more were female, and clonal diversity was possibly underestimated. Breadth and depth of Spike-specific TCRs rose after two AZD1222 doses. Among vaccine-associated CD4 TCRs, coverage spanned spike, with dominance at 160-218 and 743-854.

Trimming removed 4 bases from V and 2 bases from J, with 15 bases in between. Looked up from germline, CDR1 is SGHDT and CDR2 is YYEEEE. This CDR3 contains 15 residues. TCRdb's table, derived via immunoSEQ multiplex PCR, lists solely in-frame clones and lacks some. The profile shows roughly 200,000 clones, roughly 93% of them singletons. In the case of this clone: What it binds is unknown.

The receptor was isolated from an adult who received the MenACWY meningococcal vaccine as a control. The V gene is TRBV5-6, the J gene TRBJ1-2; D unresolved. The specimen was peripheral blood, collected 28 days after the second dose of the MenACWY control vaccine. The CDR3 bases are TGTGCCAGCAGCACCCGCCCTTCGGGAAACTATGGCTACACCTTC. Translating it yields CASSTRPSGNYGYTF.